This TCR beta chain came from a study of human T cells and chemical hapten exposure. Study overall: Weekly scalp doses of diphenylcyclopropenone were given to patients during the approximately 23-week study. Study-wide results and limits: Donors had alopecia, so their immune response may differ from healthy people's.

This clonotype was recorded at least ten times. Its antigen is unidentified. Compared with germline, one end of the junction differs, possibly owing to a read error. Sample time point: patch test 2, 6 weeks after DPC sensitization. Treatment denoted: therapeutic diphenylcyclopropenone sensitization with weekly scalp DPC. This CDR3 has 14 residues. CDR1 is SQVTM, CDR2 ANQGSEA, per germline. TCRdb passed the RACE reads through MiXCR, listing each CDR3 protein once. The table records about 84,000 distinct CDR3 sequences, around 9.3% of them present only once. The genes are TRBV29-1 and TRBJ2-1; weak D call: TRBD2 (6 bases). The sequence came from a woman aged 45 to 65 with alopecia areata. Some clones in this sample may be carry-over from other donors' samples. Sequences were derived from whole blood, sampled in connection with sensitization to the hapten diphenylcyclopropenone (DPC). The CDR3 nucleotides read TGCAGCGCTGAAACCGGGACTGCCTACAATGAGCAGTTCTTC. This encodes CSAETGTAYNEQFF.